This record covers a single T cell receptor beta chain. The target antigen is unknown. This entry belongs to a study of Ad26.COV2.S vaccination and SARS-CoV-2 variants. The study, taken as a whole, reports: Breadth measured for non-spike TCRs was similar across vaccine and placebo recipients. The breadth of spike-specific CD8+ and CD4+ T cell responses after vaccination was reportedly substantial.

The germline V gene has CDR1 MNHEY and CDR2 SVGAGI. This CDR3 has 15 residues. The ends lost 2 bases at V and 5 bases at J; junction bases unmatched: 5. Only in-frame clones appear in the TCRdb table, and some are missing; sequencing was by immunoSEQ multiplex PCR. The sample contains 120,000 to 150,000 clones, 80% to 90% of which appear only once. This TCR came from a human donor who had recovered from COVID-19. This material consisted of peripheral blood, taken after recovery from COVID-19. The genes are TRBV6-5 and TRBJ2-5; 10 bases map to TRBD1. CDR3 DNA: TGTGCCAGCAGTTACGGGACAGGGGTGCAGGAGACCCAGTACTTC. Translating gives CASSYGTGVQETQYF.